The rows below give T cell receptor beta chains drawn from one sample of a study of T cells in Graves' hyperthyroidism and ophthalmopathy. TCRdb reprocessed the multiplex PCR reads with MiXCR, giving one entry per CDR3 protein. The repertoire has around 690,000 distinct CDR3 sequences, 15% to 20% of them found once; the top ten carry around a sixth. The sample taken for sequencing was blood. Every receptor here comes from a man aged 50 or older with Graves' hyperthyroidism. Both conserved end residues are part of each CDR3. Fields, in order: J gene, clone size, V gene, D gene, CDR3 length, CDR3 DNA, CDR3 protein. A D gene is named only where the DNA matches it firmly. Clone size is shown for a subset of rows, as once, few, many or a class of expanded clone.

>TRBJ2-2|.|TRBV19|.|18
TGTGCCAGTAGTATGAGGGGTGGGGGGACAACGAACACCGGGGAGCTGTTTTTT
CASSMRGGGTTNTGELFF
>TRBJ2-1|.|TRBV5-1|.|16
TGCGCCAGCAGCTTGGTGGGCAGGGGATACTACAATGAGCAGTTCTTC
CASSLVGRGYYNEQFF
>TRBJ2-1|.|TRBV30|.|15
TGTGCCTGGACTCCCGGTACAGTCCCGTGCAATGAGCAGTTCTTC
CAWTPGTVPCNEQFF
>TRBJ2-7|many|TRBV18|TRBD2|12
TGTGCCAGCTCACCAGGGAGGGACGAGCAGTACTTC
CASSPGRDEQYF
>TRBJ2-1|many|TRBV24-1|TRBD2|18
TGTGCCACCAGTGATTTGCTAGCGGGGGGGGACTCCTACAATGAGCAGTTCTTC
CATSDLLAGGDSYNEQFF
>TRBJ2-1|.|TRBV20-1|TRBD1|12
TGCAGTGCTGAGGGGGCTTTCAATGAGCAGTTCTTC
CSAEGAFNEQFF
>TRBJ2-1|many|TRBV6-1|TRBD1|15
TGTGCCAGCAGACCCGACAGGGGCCCTTACAATGAGCAGTTCTTC
CASRPDRGPYNEQFF
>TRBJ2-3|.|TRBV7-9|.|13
TGTGCCAGCACCTCAGGGGATACAGATACGCAGTATTTT
CASTSGDTDTQYF
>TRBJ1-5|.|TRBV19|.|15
TGTGCCAGTAGTTCTGGGGGATGGAGCAATCAGCCCCAGCATTTT
CASSSGGWSNQPQHF
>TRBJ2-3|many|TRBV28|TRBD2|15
TGTGCCAGCAGGCTAGCGGGAGGGCCAATAGATACGCAGTATTTT
CASRLAGGPIDTQYF
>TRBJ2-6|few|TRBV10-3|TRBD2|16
TGTGCCATCAGTGCTCAGCGGGACCTTGGGGCCAACGTCCTGACTTTC
CAISAQRDLGANVLTF
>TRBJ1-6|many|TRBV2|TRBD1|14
TGTGCCAGCAGTCCAAGACAGGGGGCCCGTATCCTCCACTTT
CASSPRQGARILHF
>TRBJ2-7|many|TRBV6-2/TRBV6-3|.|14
TGTGCCAGCAATCCAGGCGGACTCGCTTACGAGCAGTACTTC
CASNPGGLAYEQYF
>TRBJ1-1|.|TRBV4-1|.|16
TGCGCCAGCAGGCGACGTCCCGGGACAAAAACAGGACCCGCTTTCTTT
CASRRRPGTKTGPAFF
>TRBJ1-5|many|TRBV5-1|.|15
TGCGCCAGCAGCTTGGACCAGGGAAGCAATCAGCCCCAGCATTTT
CASSLDQGSNQPQHF
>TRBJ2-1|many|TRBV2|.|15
TGTGCCAGCAGCGAGCAGAGCGGAGCCTACAATGAGCAGTTCTTC
CASSEQSGAYNEQFF
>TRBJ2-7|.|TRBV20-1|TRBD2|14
TGCAGTGCTAGGGATCAAGCGGGAGTCTTGGTGCAGTACTTC
CSARDQAGVLVQYF
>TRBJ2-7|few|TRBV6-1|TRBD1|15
TGTGCCAGCAGTGATCAACAGGGGATTGAGGGCGAGCAGTACTTC
CASSDQQGIEGEQYF
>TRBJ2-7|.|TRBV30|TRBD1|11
TGTGCCTGGAGTCAGGGGGTCGAGCAGTACTTC
CAWSQGVEQYF
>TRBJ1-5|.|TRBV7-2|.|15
TGTGCCAGCAGCTTATGGTCGGGGTCCTATCAGCCCCAGCATTTT
CASSLWSGSYQPQHF
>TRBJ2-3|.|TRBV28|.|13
TGTGCCAGCAGCCCCTCCCCCACAGATACGCAGTATTTT
CASSPSPTDTQYF
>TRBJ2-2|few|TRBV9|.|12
TGTGCCAGCAGCCGCGCTGACGGGGAGCTGTTTTTT
CASSRADGELFF
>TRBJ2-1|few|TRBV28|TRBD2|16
TGTGCCAGCAGGTCACTAGCGGGAGTATCCTACAATGAGCAGTTCTTC
CASRSLAGVSYNEQFF
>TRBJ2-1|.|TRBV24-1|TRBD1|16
TGTGCCACCAGTGACACGGACAGGGGCTCCTACAATGAGCAGTTCTTC
CATSDTDRGSYNEQFF
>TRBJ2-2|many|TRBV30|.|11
TGTGCCTGGAGTGTTGCCGGGGAGCTGTTTTTT
CAWSVAGELFF
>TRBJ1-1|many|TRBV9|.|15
TGTGCCAGCAGCTCCCTAGGCGGGCGGATCACTGAAGCTTTCTTT
CASSSLGGRITEAFF
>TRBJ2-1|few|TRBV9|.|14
TGTGCCAGCAGCGTTAGTGAGGGGGGAGCGGAGCAGTTCTTC
CASSVSEGGAEQFF
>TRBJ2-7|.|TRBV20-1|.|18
TGCAGTGCTAGAGATCCTAGCACTCCGCTTTCTGACCCCTACGAGCAGTACTTC
CSARDPSTPLSDPYEQYF
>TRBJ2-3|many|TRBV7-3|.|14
TGTGCCAGCAGCTTAGGCAGGTCTTCAGATACGCAGTATTTT
CASSLGRSSDTQYF
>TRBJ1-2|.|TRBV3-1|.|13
TGTGCCAGCAGCCAAGAGGACAGCGGAAAACGGACCTTC
CASSQEDSGKRTF
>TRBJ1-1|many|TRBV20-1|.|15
TGCAGTGCTAGAGATCACTCTGGTGGGGACACTGAAGCTTTCTTT
CSARDHSGGDTEAFF
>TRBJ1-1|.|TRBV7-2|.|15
TGTGCCAGCAGCTTTTCCGGAGACCTGAACACTGAAGCTTTCTTT
CASSFSGDLNTEAFF
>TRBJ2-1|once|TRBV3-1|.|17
TGTGCCAGCAGCCAAGATCCGGGGCTAACCTCCTACAATGAGCAGTTCTTC
CASSQDPGLTSYNEQFF
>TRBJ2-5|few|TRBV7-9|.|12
TGTGCCAGCAGCTTTCAAGAAGAGACCCAGTACTTC
CASSFQEETQYF
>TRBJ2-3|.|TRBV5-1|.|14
TGCGCCAGCAGCCGGAATCGGCTCTCAGATACGCAGTATTTT
CASSRNRLSDTQYF
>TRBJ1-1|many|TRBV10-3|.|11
TGTGCCATCAGGCAGGGGTCTGAAGCTTTCTTT
CAIRQGSEAFF
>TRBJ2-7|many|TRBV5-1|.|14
TGCGCCAGCAGCTTGGGGGGAGGCCGCGGCGAGCAGTACTTC
CASSLGGGRGEQYF
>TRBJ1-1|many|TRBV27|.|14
TGTGCCAGCAGCGAATCCCAGGGTACCATTAAAGCTTTCTTT
CASSESQGTIKAFF
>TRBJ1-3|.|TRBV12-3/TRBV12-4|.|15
TGTGCCAGCAGTCCCAGGGAGGGGGTAGGTCACACCATATATTTT
CASSPREGVGHTIYF
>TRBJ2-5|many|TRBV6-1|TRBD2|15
TGTGCCAGCGGGGGACTAGCGGGGGCCCAAGAGACCCAGTACTTC
CASGGLAGAQETQYF